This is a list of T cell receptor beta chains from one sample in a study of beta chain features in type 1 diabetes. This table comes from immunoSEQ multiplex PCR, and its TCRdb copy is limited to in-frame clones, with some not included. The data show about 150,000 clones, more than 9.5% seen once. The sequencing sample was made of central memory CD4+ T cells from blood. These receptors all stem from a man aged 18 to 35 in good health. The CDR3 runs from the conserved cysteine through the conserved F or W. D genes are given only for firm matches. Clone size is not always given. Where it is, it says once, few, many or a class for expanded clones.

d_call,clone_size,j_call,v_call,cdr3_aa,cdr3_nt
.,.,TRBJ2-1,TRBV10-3,CAISAQERDNEQFF,TGTGCCATCAGCGCGCAAGAGCGGGACAATGAGCAGTTCTTC
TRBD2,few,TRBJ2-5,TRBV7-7,CASSPGVTSGFAAQYF,TGTGCTAGCAGCCCAGGGGTTACTAGCGGGTTCGCGGCCCAGTACTTC
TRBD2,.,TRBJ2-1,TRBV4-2,CASSQDIGLASNEQFF,TGTGCCAGCAGCCAAGACATCGGACTAGCCAGCAATGAGCAGTTCTTC
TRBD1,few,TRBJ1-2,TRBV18,CASSRGQSYGYTF,TGTGCCAGCTCAAGGGGACAGTCTTATGGCTACACCTTC
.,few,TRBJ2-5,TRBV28,CASSLRSVETQYF,TGTGCCAGCAGTTTGAGGTCCGTGGAGACCCAGTACTTC
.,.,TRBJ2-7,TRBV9,CASSVGVEDEQYF,TGTGCCAGCAGCGTAGGAGTCGAAGACGAGCAGTACTTC
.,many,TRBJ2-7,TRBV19,CASSILAVGPYEQYF,TGTGCCAGTAGTATTCTAGCCGTTGGACCCTACGAGCAGTACTTC
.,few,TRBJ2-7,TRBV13,CASSRIDTYEQYF,TGTGCCAGCAGCCGGATCGACACTTACGAGCAGTACTTC
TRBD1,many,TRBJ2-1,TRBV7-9,CASSPGQGTYNEQFF,TGTGCCAGCAGCCCGGGACAGGGGACCTACAATGAGCAGTTCTTC
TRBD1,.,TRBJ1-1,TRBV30,CAWSGQGVVAFF,TGTGCCTGGAGTGGACAGGGAGTAGTAGCTTTCTTT
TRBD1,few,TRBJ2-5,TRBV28,CASSFVQGAQKTQYF,TGTGCCAGCAGTTTCGTTCAGGGGGCCCAGAAGACCCAGTACTTC
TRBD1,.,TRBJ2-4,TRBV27,CASKPGQVDIAKNIQYF,TGTGCCAGCAAACCGGGACAGGTGGATATAGCCAAAAACATTCAGTACTTC
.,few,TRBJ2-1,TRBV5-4,CATSREEGNEQFF,TGTGCCACCAGCAGGGAAGAGGGCAATGAGCAGTTCTTC
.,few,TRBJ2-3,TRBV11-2,CASSLGSNPSTDTQYF,TGTGCCAGCAGCTTAGGAAGCAACCCTAGCACAGATACGCAGTATTTT
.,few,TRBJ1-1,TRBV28,CASSFIGLNTEAFF,TGTGCCAGCAGTTTCATAGGGTTAAACACTGAAGCTTTCTTT
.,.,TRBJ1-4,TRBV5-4,CASSSNQGTREKLFF,TGTGCCAGCAGCTCAAATCAGGGGACTCGTGAAAAACTGTTTTTT
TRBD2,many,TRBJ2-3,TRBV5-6,CASSFLSGSRTDTQYF,TGTGCCAGCAGCTTTTTAAGCGGGAGCCGCACAGATACGCAGTATTTT
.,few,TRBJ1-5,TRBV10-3,CAISQGSDNQPQHF,TGTGCCATCAGCCAGGGCTCCGACAATCAGCCCCAGCATTTT
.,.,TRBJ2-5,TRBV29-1,CSVGGGGGETQYF,TGCAGCGTAGGAGGCGGGGGCGGAGAGACCCAGTACTTC
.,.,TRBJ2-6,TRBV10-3,CAIRVQGFAGANVLTF,TGTGCCATCAGAGTACAGGGTTTTGCTGGGGCCAACGTCCTGACTTTC
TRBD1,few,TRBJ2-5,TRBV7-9,CASSQQGFGETQYF,TGTGCCAGCAGCCAACAGGGGTTCGGCGAGACCCAGTACTTC
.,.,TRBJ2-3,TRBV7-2,CASSLGTGSDTQYF,TGTGCCAGCAGCTTAGGTACGGGATCAGATACGCAGTATTTT
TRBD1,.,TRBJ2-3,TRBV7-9,CASSLGDRVPDTQYF,TGTGCCAGCAGCTTAGGCGACAGGGTCCCAGATACGCAGTATTTT
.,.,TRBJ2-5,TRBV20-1,CSANGETQYF,TGCAGTGCTAACGGAGAGACCCAGTACTTC
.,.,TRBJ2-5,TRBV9,CASSVAMQETQYF,TGTGCCAGCAGCGTAGCTATGCAAGAGACCCAGTACTTC
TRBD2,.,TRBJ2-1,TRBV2,CAEQAGTQLTQQFF,TGTGCCGAGCAAGCGGGAACCCAACTCACCCAGCAGTTCTTC
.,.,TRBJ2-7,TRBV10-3,CAISDRNRDSYEQYF,TGTGCCATCAGTGACCGCAACAGGGACTCCTACGAGCAGTACTTC
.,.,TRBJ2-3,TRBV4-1,CASSQDQTRRDTQYF,TGCGCCAGCAGCCAAGATCAAACTAGGAGGGATACGCAGTATTTT
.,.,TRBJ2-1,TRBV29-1,CSGRGSSYNEQFF,TGCAGCGGGCGTGGGAGCTCCTACAATGAGCAGTTCTTC
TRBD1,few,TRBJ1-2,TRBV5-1,CASSSTGVNYGYTF,TGCGCCAGCAGCTCCACAGGGGTCAACTATGGCTACACCTTC
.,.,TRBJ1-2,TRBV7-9,CASSLGQTVYGYTF,TGTGCCAGCAGCTTAGGACAGACGGTATATGGCTACACCTTC
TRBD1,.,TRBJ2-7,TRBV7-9,CASSPTGWRDRAYEQYF,TGTGCCAGCAGCCCTACGGGGTGGCGGGACAGGGCTTACGAGCAGTACTTC
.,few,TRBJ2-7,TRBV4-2,CASSQDTGKTYEQYF,TGTGCCAGCAGCCAAGATACAGGGAAAACCTACGAGCAGTACTTC
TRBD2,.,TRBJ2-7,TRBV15,CATSRADTSGGYEQYF,TGTGCCACCAGCAGAGCGGACACTAGCGGGGGTTACGAGCAGTACTTC
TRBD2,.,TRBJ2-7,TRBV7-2,CASSKTSGRYEQYF,TGTGCCAGCAGCAAGACTAGCGGGAGGTACGAGCAGTACTTC
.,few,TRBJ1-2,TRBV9,CASSVEGHGIYGYTF,TGTGCCAGCAGCGTAGAAGGGCATGGGATCTATGGCTACACCTTC